This T cell receptor beta chain was captured by sequencing in a study of cytomegalovirus exposure and HLA in healthy donors. TCRdb keeps only in-frame clones here, not all; method: immunoSEQ multiplex PCR. The sample has about 120,000 clones, about 83% seen once. This clone was detected only once. What was sequenced was PBMCs. The clonotype was recovered from a man in his late teens or twenties in good health and CMV-seronegative.

The CDR3 loop is CASTRGQHTEAFF. CDR3 sequence (DNA): TGTGCCAGCACTAGGGGACAACACACTGAAGCTTTCTTT. J is TRBJ1-1 and V is TRBV6-5, with D maybe TRBD1 (6 bases). The CDR3 is 13 residues long. Germline-derived CDR1 and CDR2 are MNHEY and SVGAGI. Deletions cut 7 bases from V and 3 bases from J, with 12 bases between.